A selection of T cell receptor beta chains follows, all from one sample in a study of blood T cell repertoires in COVID-19. Here immunoSEQ multiplex PCR was the method, and the copy in TCRdb shows in-frame clones only, minus some. This table holds some 150,000 clones, roughly 88% found once. Sequencing used peripheral blood. The receptors shown here come from a man aged 55 to 70 who had recovered from COVID-19. Each CDR3 is given without its conserved first and last residue. D genes are given only for firm matches.

cdr3_aa,v_call,j_call,d_call
ASSFDQRGYGYT,TRBV11-1,TRBJ1-2,-
ASSSAGSNQPQH,TRBV27,TRBJ1-5,-
ASSIEMNTEAF,TRBV5-8,TRBJ1-1,-
AWSVRWGRGEKLF,TRBV30,TRBJ1-4,-
ASSIGQAYEQY,TRBV6-5,TRBJ2-7,TRBD1
ASSFSSGGNQPQH,TRBV7-8,TRBJ1-5,-
AISESGQGTSSYNEQF,TRBV10-3,TRBJ2-1,TRBD1
ASSPLGDEAF,TRBV18,TRBJ1-1,-
ASSYSGADNQPQH,TRBV6-5,TRBJ1-5,-
ASSLAGTGHSPLH,TRBV11-2,TRBJ1-6,-
ASHTSGGYNEQF,TRBV18,TRBJ2-1,TRBD2
ASSQDRARVNEQF,TRBV14,TRBJ2-1,-
SVRPSDTQY,TRBV29-1,TRBJ2-3,-
ASSQQGSNQPQH,TRBV7-9,TRBJ1-5,-
ASSQDRYSNQPQH,TRBV4-3,TRBJ1-5,-
AWSSGGARDTQY,TRBV30,TRBJ2-3,TRBD2
ASSQGHEQY,TRBV6-5,TRBJ2-7,-
ASSKAGGLRSGELF,TRBV5-4,TRBJ2-2,TRBD2
ATSPEGDEQF,TRBV24-1,TRBJ2-1,-
ASSAQGGQTEAF,TRBV4-3,TRBJ1-1,-
ASSLQDTSNQPQH,TRBV2,TRBJ1-5,-
ASSEEVGLAETQY,TRBV2,TRBJ2-5,-
ASSLGTPTEAF,TRBV7-9,TRBJ1-1,-
ASSSTVTGELF,TRBV19,TRBJ2-2,-
ASSEARTGYEQY,TRBV25-1,TRBJ2-7,-
ASSLVAGGNNEQF,TRBV7-9,TRBJ2-1,TRBD2
ASSLWLGDRANQPQH,TRBV7-9,TRBJ1-5,TRBD1
ASSLRSNEQY,TRBV12-3/TRBV12-4,TRBJ2-7,-